The 7 T cell receptor beta chains below were found in one sample sequenced in a study of blood T cell repertoires in COVID-19. The assay was immunoSEQ multiplex PCR, and TCRdb's table has in-frame clones only and misses some. This table holds approximately 150,000 clones, more than 75% found once. Sequencing was carried out using peripheral blood. The origin of the receptors is a man aged 60-69 years with acute or convalescent COVID-19.

The rearrangement uses TRBV24-1 and TRBJ2-1, with 7 positions matching TRBD2. Germline-derived CDR1 and CDR2 are KGHDR and SFDVKD. V gave up 3 bases and J gave up 4 bases; unmatched junction bases: 8. The CDR3 has 16 residues. The CDR3 is CATSDVRGEHYNEQFF. The CDR3 DNA is TGTGCCACCAGTGATGTACGGGGGGAACATTACAATGAGCAGTTCTTC.

V usage is TRBV19 and J usage is TRBJ2-6; D is unresolved. Trimming pared 10 bases from V and 12 bases from J, leaving 13 bases between. The germline V gene encodes CDR1 LNHDA and CDR2 SQIVND (reference sequence). CDR3 length: 11 residues. DNA for the CDR3: TGTGCCACGGGTCCCCCGAGCGTCCTGACTTTC. The encoded protein is CATGPPSVLTF.

The chain uses TRBV5-6 and TRBJ2-5; the match to TRBD1 covers 7 bases. V was clipped by 3 bases and J by 4 bases; unmatched bases: 6. Germline V gene data show CDR1 as SGHDT and CDR2 as YYEEEE. The CDR3 sequence is 14 residues long. The CDR3 coding sequence is TGTGCCAGCAGCTCCACAGGGGCGGGAGAGACCCAGTACTTC. Amino acid sequence: CASSSTGAGETQYF.

This clone was counted at least ten times. The DNA of the CDR3 is TGTGCCAGCAGTTTCTGGGACAGGGGGCCCGGAAACACTGAAGCTTTCTTT. Amino acid sequence: CASSFWDRGPGNTEAFF. J is TRBJ1-1 and V is TRBV28; 12 bases agree with TRBD1. The CDR3 is 17 amino acids. The V and J ends lost 3 bases and 2 bases, in that order; junction bases with no gene match: 7. Germline V gene data show CDR1 as MDHEN and CDR2 as SYDVKM.

The J gene is TRBJ2-5, the V gene TRBV7-6; 10 positions match TRBD2. The germline V gene encodes CDR1 SGHVS and CDR2 FNYEAQ. The CDR3 contains 15 residues. The ends lost 4 bases at V and 1 base at J; junction bases unmatched: 3. CDR3 nucleotides: TGTGCCAGCAGCTACCTAGCGGGAGCCCAAGAGACCCAGTACTTC. It yields the protein CASSYLAGAQETQYF. Based on the CDR3 plus reference TRBV7-6 and TRBJ2-5, the full variable domain is GAGVSQSPRYKVTKRGQDVALRCDPISGHVSLYWYRQALGQGPEFLTYFNYEAQQDKSGLPNDRFSAERPEGSISTLTIQRTEQRDSAMYRCASSYLAGAQETQYFGPGTRLLVL.

The J gene is TRBJ2-1, the V gene TRBV18; D is possibly TRBD2 (6 bases). The CDR3 extends over 14 amino acids. The V gene lost 2 bases and the J gene lost 12 bases, with 17 bases spanning the gap. Germline V gene lookup returns CDR1 KGHSH and CDR2 LQKENI. In nucleotides, the CDR3 is TGTGCCAGCTCACCAGCAGGCACCGCCGGGGGGCAGTTCTTC. Its translation is CASSPAGTAGGQFF. Supplemented by reference TRBV18 and TRBJ2-1, the full variable domain reads NAGVMQNPRHLVRRRGQEARLRCSPMKGHSHVYWYRQLPEEGLKFMVYLQKENIIDESGMPKERFSAEFPKEGPSILRIQQVVRGDSAAYFCASSPAGTAGGQFFGPGTRLTVL.

This chain uses TRBV5-5 with TRBJ2-3; D not certain. Trimming removed 5 bases from V and 4 bases from J, with 11 bases in between. This CDR3 is 13 amino acids long. The V gene's germline CDR1 is SGHKS and CDR2 YYEKEE (reference sequence). The CDR3 DNA sequence: TGTGCCAGCAGTCCGGGTCCCGCAGATACGCAGTATTTT. Amino acid sequence: CASSPGPADTQYF.